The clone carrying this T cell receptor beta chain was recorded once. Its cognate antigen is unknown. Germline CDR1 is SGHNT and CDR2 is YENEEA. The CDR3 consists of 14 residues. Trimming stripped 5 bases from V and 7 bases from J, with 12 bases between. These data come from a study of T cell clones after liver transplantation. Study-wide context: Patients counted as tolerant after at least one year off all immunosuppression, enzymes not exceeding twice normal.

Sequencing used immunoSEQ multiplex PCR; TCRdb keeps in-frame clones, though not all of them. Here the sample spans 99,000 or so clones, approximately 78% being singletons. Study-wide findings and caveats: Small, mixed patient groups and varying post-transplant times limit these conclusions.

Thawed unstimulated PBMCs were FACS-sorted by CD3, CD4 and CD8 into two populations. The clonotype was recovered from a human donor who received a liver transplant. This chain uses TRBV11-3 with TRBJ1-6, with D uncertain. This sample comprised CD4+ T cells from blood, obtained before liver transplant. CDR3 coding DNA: TGTGCCAGCAGCCAGAGCGCGTTGAATTCACCCCTCCACTTT. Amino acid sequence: CASSQSALNSPLHF. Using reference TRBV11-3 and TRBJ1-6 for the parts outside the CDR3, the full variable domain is EAGVVQSPRYKIIEKKQPVAFWCNPISGHNTLYWYLQNLGQGPELLIRYENEEAVDDSQLPKDRFSAERLKGVDSTLKIQPAELGDSAVYLCASSQSALNSPLHFGNGTRLTVT.